Listed here is a single T cell receptor (beta chain). Its target is not known. The source of the sample is a study of cytomegalovirus exposure and HLA in healthy donors. The PCR ran on 60 Vbeta and 13 Jbeta primers. Original handling: A later analysis tallied some 80 million unique TCR beta chains, some 12 million of them shared. Clones were sequenced by immunoSEQ multiplex PCR, and TCRdb holds only the in-frame ones, with some missing. V and J calls and clone size are those listed in that table; D and trimming were worked out from the DNA. The sample holds around 140,000 clones, 70% to 80% seen once. Study-wide results and limits: Three of the chains that were CMV-associated were confirmed in vitro to be specific for CMV antigens. According to the study, roughly 160 TCR beta chains were cytomegalovirus-associated.

With 7 bases clipped from V and 2 bases from J, the junction kept 7 bases outside the gene matches. There are 14 residues in the CDR3. CDR1 is MDHEN, CDR2 SYDVKM, per germline. The sequenced sample consisted of PBMCs. This sequence was found in a female donor in good health and CMV-seronegative. The chain couples TRBV28 to TRBJ1-1; 7 bases are shared with TRBD1. CDR3 nucleotide sequence: TGTGCCAGCAATACCGGGACAGCTAACACTGAAGCTTTCTTT. Translating gives CASNTGTANTEAFF.